The entry below describes one T cell receptor beta chain. Its antigen target is currently unknown. Base-call qualities are not available, and no considerably larger clone is one nucleotide away. Ophthalmopathy patients had moderately to severely active disease, with a Clinical Activity Score of 3 or more, a NOSPECS grade of 4 or more, and a disease duration of less than 3 months. Patients with uncontrolled infections, other autoimmune diseases, pregnancy or lactation were excluded. Clinical symptoms, serum thyroxine and TRAb, thyroid ultrasound, and orbital computed tomography formed the basis for the diagnoses. PBMCs were isolated from 10 ml of fresh peripheral blood by Ficoll-Paque density gradient centrifugation. Total RNA was extracted with Trizol reagent, and quality was checked on an Agilent 2100 Bioanalyzer. These data come from a study of T cells in Graves' hyperthyroidism and ophthalmopathy (dated by TCRdb to between 2018 and 2021). About the full investigation: Peripheral blood samples were taken at initial diagnosis, before any treatment was given. To identify TCR V-J signatures that set the groups apart, the researchers used a discovery cohort of 100 or so patients, made up of around 42 with Graves' ophthalmopathy and 55 to 65 with stable Graves' hyperthyroidism. The roughly 94 discovery patients were randomly divided into training and test sets at a 7:3 ratio. Prospective prediction of ophthalmopathy was tested in an independent validation cohort consisting of about 19 hyperthyroidism patients and about 17 patients who later progressed to ophthalmopathy. After blood sampling, hyperthyroidism patients were treated with methimazole at a starting dose of 30 mg daily, and ophthalmopathy patients were treated with high-dose intravenous methylprednisolone. Thyroid tissue and blood T-cell repertoires from several Graves' hyperthyroidism patients were also compared in the study. TCR Vbeta CDR3 sequencing of 140 or so peripheral blood samples (under 45 ophthalmopathy, approximately 80 hyperthyroidism and approximately 17 progressor patients) is reported in the paper.

Beyond this particular receptor, the publication reports: A model built on a 13 V-J signature distinguished ophthalmopathy from stable hyperthyroidism, reaching 87.88% sensitivity and around 81% specificity in cross-validation and 80%/75% in testing. In validation, progression to ophthalmopathy was predicted by the model with around 70% sensitivity and approximately 78% specificity, a median of roughly 6 months before onset. Most expanded thyroid clonotypes (frequency above 0.001) were also detected in blood, suggesting blood repertoires may reflect thyroid immune responses. Sample size was not statistically predetermined, and investigators were not blinded to group allocation.

Amplification of TCR beta CDR3 regions was carried out from RNA transcripts. For the first round of RT-PCR on the TCR CDR3, the HTBI primer set was used together with the Qiagen OneStep RT-PCR kit. Libraries were constructed in a second round of multiplex PCR, after which size selection and purification were carried out. The libraries were sequenced on an Illumina HiSeq2000 using paired-end 100 bp reads. For the original study's pipeline: Raw data were processed with SOAPnuke, discarding reads with adapters, uncalled bases, mean Phred below 15, or no exact constant-primer or identifier match. COPE v1.2.5 was used to merge the high-quality paired reads, and each unique nucleotide sequence was defined as a clonotype. MiTCR v1.1 was used to align the clonotypes against IMGT TRBV, TRBD and TRBJ reference segments. The analysis included only V-J combinations with a frequency above 0.0001, which together covered around 99% of the repertoires. The TCS score was defined as the ratio of F50 (clonal expansion) to E x V (chaos), calculated using BLOSUM62-based TCRdist between CDR3 peptides within each V-J. Welch's t-statistics and random forest reduced around 520 V-J features to 13, which were used in a naive Bayes classifier (R e1071). TCRdb reanalyzed the raw reads on its own, using fastp at Q25 for trimming and MiXCR for clone calling, and kept in-frame beta chains. Each record represents a unique CDR3 protein, reported with the most common genes and DNA among its rows. The V and J calls, along with clone size, are taken from TCRdb and not from the paper's own processing. This sample has approximately 300,000 distinct CDR3 sequences in its table, and over 15% of those were observed once. The top ten clonotypes cover over 45% of the sample.

Material for sequencing was blood. The sequence was collected from a woman aged 55-70 years with Graves' ophthalmopathy.

CDR3 loop: CAIRETGTEQYF. The base sequence is TGTGCCATCAGAGAGACAGGGACCGAGCAGTACTTC. The chain couples TRBV10-3 to TRBJ2-7, with 7 central nucleotides matching TRBD1. The germline V gene provides CDR1 ENHRY and CDR2 SYGVKD. Germline trimming amounts to 6 bases on V and 6 bases on J, with 5 as the count of junction bases outside the gene matches. The CDR3 covers 12 residues, taking in both the cysteine and the phenylalanine. Only CDR3 DNA is held: 36 bases, read in frame from base 1.